The sequence of this T cell receptor (beta chain) was determined in a study of Ad26.COV2.S vaccination and SARS-CoV-2 variants. The CDR3 totals 17 residues. V shed 5 bases, J shed 0 bases, and the junction held 9 bases outside the gene matches. Germline-derived CDR1 and CDR2 are KGHDR and SFDVKD. Documented treatment: 19 received Ad26.COV2.S at low or high dose, single or two shots; roughly 5 received placebo; per-sample allocation not given. Samples came from day 63 after the first vaccine or placebo injection. An Ad26 vector was used to express Wuhan-strain SARS-CoV-2 spike as the vaccine. Findings of the study overall: Ad26.COV2.S recipients had broader spike-specific TCRs (P = 0.0014). TCR breadth and depth estimates may have understated total T cell responses.

The protocol was immunoSEQ multiplex PCR, while the TCRdb copy is restricted to in-frame clones and leaves out a portion. The repertoire holds about 380,000 clones, with about 80% as singletons. Of note for this clone: Its antigen is not identified.

The J gene is TRBJ2-1, the V gene TRBV24-1, with 7 bases aligning to TRBD1. The specimen comprised peripheral blood, sampled in a trial of Ad26.COV2.S vaccine versus placebo. The receptor was derived from a person aged 18-60 years who received the Ad26.COV2.S COVID-19 vaccine or a placebo. The CDR3 reads CATSVPPGQSSYNEQFF. In DNA, the CDR3 is TGTGCCACCAGTGTTCCTCCGGGACAGAGCTCCTACAATGAGCAGTTCTTC.